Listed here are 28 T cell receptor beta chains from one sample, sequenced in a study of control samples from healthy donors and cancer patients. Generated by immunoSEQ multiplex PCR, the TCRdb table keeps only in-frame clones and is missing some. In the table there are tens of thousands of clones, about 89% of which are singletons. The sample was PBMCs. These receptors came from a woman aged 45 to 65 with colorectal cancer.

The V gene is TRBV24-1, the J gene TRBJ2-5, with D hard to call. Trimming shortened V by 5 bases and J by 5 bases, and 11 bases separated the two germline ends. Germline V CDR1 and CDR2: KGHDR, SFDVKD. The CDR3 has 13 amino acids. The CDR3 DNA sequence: TGTGCCACCAGTGCCACGCCTTCGGAGACCCAGTACTTC. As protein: CATSATPSETQYF.

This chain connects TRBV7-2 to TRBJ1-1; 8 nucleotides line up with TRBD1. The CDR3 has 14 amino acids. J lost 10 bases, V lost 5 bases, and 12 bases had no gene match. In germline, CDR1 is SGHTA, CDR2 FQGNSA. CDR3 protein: CASSDRQGALRAFF. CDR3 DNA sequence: TGTGCCAGCAGCGATCGTCAGGGGGCGTTACGAGCTTTCTTT.

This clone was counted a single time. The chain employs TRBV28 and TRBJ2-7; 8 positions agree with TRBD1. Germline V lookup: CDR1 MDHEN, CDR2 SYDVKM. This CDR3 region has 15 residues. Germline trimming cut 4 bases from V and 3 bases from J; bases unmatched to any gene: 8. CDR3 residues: CASSSADRAIYEQYV. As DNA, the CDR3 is TGTGCCAGCAGTTCCGCGGACAGGGCGATCTACGAGCAGTACGTC.

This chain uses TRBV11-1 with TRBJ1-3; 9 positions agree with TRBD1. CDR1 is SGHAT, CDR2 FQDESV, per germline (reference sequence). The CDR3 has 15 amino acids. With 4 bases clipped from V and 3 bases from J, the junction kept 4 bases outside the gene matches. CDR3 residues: CASSSTGQGGNTIYF. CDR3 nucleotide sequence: TGTGCCAGCAGCTCGACGGGACAGGGTGGAAACACCATATATTTT.

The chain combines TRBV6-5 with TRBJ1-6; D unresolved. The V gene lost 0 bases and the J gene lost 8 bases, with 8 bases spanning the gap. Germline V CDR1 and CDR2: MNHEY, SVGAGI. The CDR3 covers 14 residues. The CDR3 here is CASSYSMGYSPLHF. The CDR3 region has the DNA TGTGCCAGCAGTTACTCGATGGGCTATTCACCCCTCCACTTT.

The CDR3 spells CASSPTGRTDTQYF. The CDR3 DNA reads as TGTGCCAGCAGCCCTACGGGGCGCACAGATACGCAGTATTTT. V and J are TRBV5-8 and TRBJ2-3; D possibly uses TRBD1 or TRBD2 (5 bases each). V was cut by 4 bases and J by 1 base, with 10 bases left in between. CDR1 is SGHTS and CDR2 is YDEGEE in the germline V gene. This CDR3 contains 14 residues.

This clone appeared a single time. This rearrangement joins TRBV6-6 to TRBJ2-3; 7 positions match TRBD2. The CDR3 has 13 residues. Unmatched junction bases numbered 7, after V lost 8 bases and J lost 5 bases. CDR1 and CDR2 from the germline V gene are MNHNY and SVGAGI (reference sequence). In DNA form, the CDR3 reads TGTGCCAGCGAATGGGGGGGGGAAGATACGCAGTATTTT. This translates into CASEWGGEDTQYF.

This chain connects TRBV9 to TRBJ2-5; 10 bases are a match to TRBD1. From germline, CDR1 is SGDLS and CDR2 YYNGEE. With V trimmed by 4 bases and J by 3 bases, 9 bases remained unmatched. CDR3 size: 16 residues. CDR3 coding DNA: TGTGCCAGCAGCTCAAGACAGGGGGCCGGGAAAGAGACCCAGTACTTC. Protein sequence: CASSSRQGAGKETQYF.

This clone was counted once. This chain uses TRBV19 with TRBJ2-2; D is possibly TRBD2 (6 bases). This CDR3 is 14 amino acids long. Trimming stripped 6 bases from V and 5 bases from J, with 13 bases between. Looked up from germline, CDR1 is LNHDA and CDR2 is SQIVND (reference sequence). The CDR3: CASRAGSGTGELFF. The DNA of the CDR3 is TGTGCCAGTAGGGCCGGAAGCGGGACCGGGGAGCTGTTTTTT.

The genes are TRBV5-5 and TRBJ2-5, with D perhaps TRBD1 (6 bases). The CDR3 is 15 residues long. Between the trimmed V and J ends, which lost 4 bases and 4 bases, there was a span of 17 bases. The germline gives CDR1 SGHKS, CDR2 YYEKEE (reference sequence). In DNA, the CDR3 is TGTGCCAGCAGCCAGGAAGGGGTCAGGGGAGAGACCCAGTACTTC. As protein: CASSQEGVRGETQYF.

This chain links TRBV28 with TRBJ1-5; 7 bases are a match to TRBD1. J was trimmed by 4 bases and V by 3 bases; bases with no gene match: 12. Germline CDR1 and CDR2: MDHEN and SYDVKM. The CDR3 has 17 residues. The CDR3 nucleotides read TGTGCCAGCAGTTTCCTTGACAGGGCCGAGGGAAATCAGCCCCAGCATTTT. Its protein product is CASSFLDRAEGNQPQHF.

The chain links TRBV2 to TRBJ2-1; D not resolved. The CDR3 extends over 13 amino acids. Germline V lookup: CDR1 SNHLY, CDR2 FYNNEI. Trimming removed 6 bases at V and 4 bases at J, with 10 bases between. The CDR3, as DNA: TGTGCCAGCAGCAACCGAGTATACAATGAGCAGTTCTTC. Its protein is CASSNRVYNEQFF.

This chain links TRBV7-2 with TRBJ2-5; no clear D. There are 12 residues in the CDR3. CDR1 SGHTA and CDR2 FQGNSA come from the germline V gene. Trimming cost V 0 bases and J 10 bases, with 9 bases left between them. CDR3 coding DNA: TGTGCCAGCAGCTTAGCGCAGATAGTCCAGTACTTC. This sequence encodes CASSLAQIVQYF.

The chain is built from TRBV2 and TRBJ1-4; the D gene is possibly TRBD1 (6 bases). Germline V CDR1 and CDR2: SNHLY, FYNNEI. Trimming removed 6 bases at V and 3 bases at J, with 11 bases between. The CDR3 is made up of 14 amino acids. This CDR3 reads CASRYREANEKLFF. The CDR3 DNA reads TGTGCCAGCAGGTACAGGGAAGCTAATGAAAAACTGTTTTTT.

This CDR3 is CASSLIGGARDTQYF. The CDR3 bases are TGTGCCAGCAGCTTAATCGGGGGGGCCCGCGATACGCAGTATTTT. The chain combines TRBV7-3 with TRBJ2-3; TRBD2 aligns across 8 bases. The CDR3 runs 15 residues. Trimming removed 1 base from V and 6 bases from J; junction bases left unmatched: 6. Germline assignment: CDR1 SGHTA and CDR2 FQGTGA. The complete variable domain, with remaining parts taken from reference TRBV7-3 and TRBJ2-3, reads GAGVSQTPSNKVTEKGKYVELRCDPISGHTALYWYRQSLGQGPEFLIYFQGTGAADDSGLPNDRFFAVRPEGSVSTLKIQRTERGDSAVYLCASSLIGGARDTQYFGPGTRLTVL.

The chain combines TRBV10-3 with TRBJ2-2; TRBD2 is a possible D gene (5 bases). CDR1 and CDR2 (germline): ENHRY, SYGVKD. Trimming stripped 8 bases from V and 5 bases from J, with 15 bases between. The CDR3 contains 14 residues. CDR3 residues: CAISSGESTGELFF. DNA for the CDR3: TGTGCCATCTCGAGCGGTGAGTCGACCGGGGAGCTGTTTTTT.

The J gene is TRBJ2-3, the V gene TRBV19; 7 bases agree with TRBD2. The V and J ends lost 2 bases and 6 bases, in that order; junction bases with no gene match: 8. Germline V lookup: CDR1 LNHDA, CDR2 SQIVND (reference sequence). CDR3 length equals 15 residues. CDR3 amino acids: CASSIRGDLWDTQYF. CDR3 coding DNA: TGTGCCAGTAGTATACGGGGGGACCTATGGGATACGCAGTATTTT.

CDR3 region: CASSFDRHEQYV. CDR3 nucleotide sequence: TGTGCCAGCAGCTTTGACCGTCACGAGCAGTACGTC. This chain links TRBV6-2 or TRBV6-3 with TRBJ2-7, with D unresolved. This CDR3 is built from 12 residues. Trimming took 6 bases from V and 5 from J, leaving 11 bases between them. Germline lookup yields CDR1 MNHEY and CDR2 SVGEGT.

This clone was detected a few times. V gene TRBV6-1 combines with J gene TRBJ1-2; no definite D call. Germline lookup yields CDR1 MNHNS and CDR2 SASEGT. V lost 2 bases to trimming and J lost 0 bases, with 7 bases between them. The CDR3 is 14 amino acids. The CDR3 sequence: CASSESGSNYGYTF. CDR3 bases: TGTGCCAGCAGTGAATCCGGGTCTAACTATGGCTACACCTTC.

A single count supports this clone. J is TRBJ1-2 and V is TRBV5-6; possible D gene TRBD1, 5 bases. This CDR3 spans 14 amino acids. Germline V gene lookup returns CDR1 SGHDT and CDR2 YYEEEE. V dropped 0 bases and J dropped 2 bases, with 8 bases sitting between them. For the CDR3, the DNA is TGTGCCAGCAGCTTGGGACAGATGAACTATGGCTACACCTTC. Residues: CASSLGQMNYGYTF.

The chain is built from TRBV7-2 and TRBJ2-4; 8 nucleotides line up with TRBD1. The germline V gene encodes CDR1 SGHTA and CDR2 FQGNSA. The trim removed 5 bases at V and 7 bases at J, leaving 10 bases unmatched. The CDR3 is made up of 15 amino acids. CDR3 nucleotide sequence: TGTGCCAGCAGCCTCTTGGCAGGGGGCAGGAACATTCAGTACTTC. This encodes CASSLLAGGRNIQYF.

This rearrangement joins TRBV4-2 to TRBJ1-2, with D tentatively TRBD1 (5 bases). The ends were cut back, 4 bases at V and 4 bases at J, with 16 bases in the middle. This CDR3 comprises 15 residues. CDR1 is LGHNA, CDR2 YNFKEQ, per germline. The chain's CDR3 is CASSPNPGNSYGYTF. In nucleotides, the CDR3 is TGTGCCAGCAGCCCCAACCCAGGGAATTCCTATGGCTACACCTTC.

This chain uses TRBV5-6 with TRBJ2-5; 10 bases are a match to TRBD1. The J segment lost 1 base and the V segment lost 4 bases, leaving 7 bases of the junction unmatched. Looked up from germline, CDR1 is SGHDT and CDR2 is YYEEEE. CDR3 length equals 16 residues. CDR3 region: CASSVVGQGGQETQYF. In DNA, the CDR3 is TGTGCCAGCAGCGTGGTCGGACAGGGGGGCCAAGAGACCCAGTACTTC.

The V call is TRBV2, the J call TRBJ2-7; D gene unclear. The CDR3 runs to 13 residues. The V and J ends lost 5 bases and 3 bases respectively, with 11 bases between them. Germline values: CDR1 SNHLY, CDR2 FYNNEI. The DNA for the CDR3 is TGTGCCAGCAGTTTTGCTCCCTACTACGAGCAGTACGTC. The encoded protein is CASSFAPYYEQYV.

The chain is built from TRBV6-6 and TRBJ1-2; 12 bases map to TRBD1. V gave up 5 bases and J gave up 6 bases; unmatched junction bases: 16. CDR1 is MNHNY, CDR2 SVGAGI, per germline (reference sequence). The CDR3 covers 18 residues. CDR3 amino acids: CASSPTPGQGAYGDGYTF. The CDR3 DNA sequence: TGTGCCAGCAGTCCAACACCGGGACAGGGGGCTTATGGGGATGGCTACACCTTC.

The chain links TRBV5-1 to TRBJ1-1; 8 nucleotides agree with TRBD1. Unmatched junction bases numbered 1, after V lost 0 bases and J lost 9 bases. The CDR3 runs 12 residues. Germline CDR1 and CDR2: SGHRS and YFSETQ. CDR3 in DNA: TGCGCCAGCAGCTTGGGGGACAGGCAAGCTTTCTTT. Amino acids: CASSLGDRQAFF. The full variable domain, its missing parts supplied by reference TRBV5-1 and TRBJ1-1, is KAGVTQTPRYLIKTRGQQVTLSCSPISGHRSVSWYQQTPGQGLQFLFEYFSETQRNKGNFPGRFSGRQFSNSRSEMNVSTLELGDSALYLCASSLGDRQAFFGQGTRLTVV.

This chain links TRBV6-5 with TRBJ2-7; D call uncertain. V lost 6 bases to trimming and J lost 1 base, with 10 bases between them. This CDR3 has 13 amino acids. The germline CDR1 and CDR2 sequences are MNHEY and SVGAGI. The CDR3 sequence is CASRSGRSYEQYV. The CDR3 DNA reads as TGTGCCAGCAGGTCAGGCAGGTCCTACGAGCAGTACGTC.

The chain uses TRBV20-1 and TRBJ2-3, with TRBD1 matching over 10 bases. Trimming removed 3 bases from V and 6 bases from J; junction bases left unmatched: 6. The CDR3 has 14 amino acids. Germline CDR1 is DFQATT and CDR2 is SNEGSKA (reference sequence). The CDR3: CSASRQGALDTQYF. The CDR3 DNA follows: TGCAGTGCTAGTCGACAGGGGGCATTGGATACGCAGTATTTT.